A selection of T cell receptor beta chains follows, all from one sample in a study of beta chain features in type 1 diabetes. The data were produced by immunoSEQ multiplex PCR, yet TCRdb's version contains in-frame clones alone and is incomplete. This table has under 300,000 clones, roughly 21% appearing once. Sequenced material: naive CD4+ T cells from blood. These receptors were taken from a woman in her forties with type 1 diabetes. Each CDR3 is given with its conserved first and last residue. A D gene is named only where the DNA matches it firmly. Not all rows give a size; the values are once, few, many and, for expanded clones, a class.

size	D	V	J	CDR3	DNA
NA	NA	TRBV7-3	TRBJ1-1	CASSLLSVISTEAFF	TGTGCCAGCAGCCTGCTATCGGTCATTAGCACTGAAGCTTTCTTT
NA	NA	TRBV18	TRBJ2-2	CASSPQRGADTGELFF	TGTGCCAGCTCACCACAAAGGGGCGCGGACACCGGGGAGCTGTTTTTT
NA	TRBD2	TRBV9	TRBJ2-5	CASSVRTSRETQYF	TGTGCCAGCAGCGTGAGGACTAGTCGAGAGACCCAGTACTTC
few	NA	TRBV7-3	TRBJ2-6	CASSPTTSGANVLTF	TGTGCCAGCAGCCCGACAACCTCTGGGGCCAACGTCCTGACTTTC
few	TRBD1	TRBV18	TRBJ1-1	CASSYTWTGPNTEAFF	TGTGCCAGCTCATACACGTGGACAGGGCCGAACACTGAAGCTTTCTTT
few	TRBD2	TRBV11-2	TRBJ2-1	CASSLGASGRANEQFF	TGTGCCAGCAGCTTAGGGGCTAGCGGGAGGGCCAATGAGCAGTTCTTC
few	NA	TRBV29-1	TRBJ1-1	CSVGRATEAFF	TGCAGCGTAGGCAGGGCCACTGAAGCTTTCTTT
NA	TRBD2	TRBV29-1	TRBJ2-5	CSTSRLAGVEQYF	TGCAGCACTTCGCGACTAGCGGGAGTAGAGCAGTACTTC
NA	TRBD1	TRBV7-9	TRBJ1-1	CASSYTQGSTEAFF	TGTGCCAGCAGTTATACACAGGGGAGCACTGAAGCTTTCTTT
NA	NA	TRBV19	TRBJ1-5	CATRGRSNQPQHF	TGTGCCACCCGGGGGAGGAGCAATCAGCCCCAGCATTTT
NA	TRBD1	TRBV5-4	TRBJ1-1	CASSLQGINTEAFF	TGTGCCAGCAGCTTACAGGGGATAAACACTGAAGCTTTCTTT
NA	NA	TRBV5-4	TRBJ2-7	CASSLDPRAYEQYF	TGTGCCAGCAGCTTGGACCCAAGAGCCTACGAGCAGTACTTC
NA	NA	TRBV9	TRBJ2-1	CASSVAGVNEQFF	TGTGCCAGCAGCGTAGCGGGGGTAAATGAGCAGTTCTTC
NA	NA	TRBV2	TRBJ2-6	CASSEAGPSSF	TGTGCCAGCAGTGAAGCGGGCCCATCGTCTTTC
NA	NA	TRBV9	TRBJ2-5	CASSAGVQETQYF	TGTGCCAGCAGCGCAGGGGTTCAAGAGACCCAGTACTTC
NA	NA	TRBV14	TRBJ2-5	CASSQVDWRGQETQYF	TGTGCCAGCAGCCAAGTCGACTGGCGGGGACAAGAGACCCAGTACTTC
NA	NA	TRBV4-2	TRBJ1-5	CASSPPGDQPQHF	TGTGCCAGCAGCCCACCGGGGGATCAGCCCCAGCATTTT
few	NA	TRBV4-3	TRBJ2-3	CASSQDGRGDGTDTQYF	TGCGCCAGCAGCCAAGACGGGAGAGGGGATGGCACAGATACGCAGTATTTT
few	TRBD1	TRBV18	TRBJ1-5	CASSPGTGSNQPQHF	TGTGCCAGCTCACCGGGGACAGGGAGCAATCAGCCCCAGCATTTT
few	TRBD1	TRBV9	TRBJ1-1	CASSVTGATEAFF	TGTGCCAGCAGCGTTACAGGGGCCACTGAAGCTTTCTTT
NA	TRBD2	TRBV4-3	TRBJ2-1	CASSQELTSGLYNEQFF	TGCGCCAGCAGCCAAGAGCTAACTAGCGGGCTCTACAATGAGCAGTTCTTC
NA	NA	TRBV10-3	TRBJ2-5	CAISVRGETQYF	TGTGCCATCAGTGTAAGGGGAGAGACCCAGTACTTC
NA	TRBD1	TRBV5-1	TRBJ2-3	CASRTTGTDTQYF	TGCGCCAGCAGGACGACAGGGACAGATACGCAGTATTTT
NA	TRBD2	TRBV2	TRBJ2-3	CASRLGLAGNADTQYF	TGTGCCAGCAGACTCGGACTAGCGGGGAATGCAGATACGCAGTATTTT
once	TRBD2	TRBV7-7	TRBJ2-3	CASSLEAGNLDTQYF	TGTGCTAGCAGCTTAGAAGCGGGGAACTTGGATACGCAGTATTTT
NA	NA	TRBV7-9	TRBJ2-1	CASSPHGLAPYNEQFF	TGTGCCAGCAGCCCACACGGACTTGCGCCTTACAATGAGCAGTTCTTC
NA	NA	TRBV18	TRBJ1-1	CASSPPQGTEAFF	TGTGCCAGCTCACCACCGCAGGGGACTGAAGCTTTCTTT
few	NA	TRBV6-6	TRBJ1-5	CASRIKESSHQPQHF	TGTGCCAGCAGAATAAAGGAGTCATCGCATCAGCCCCAGCATTTT
NA	TRBD2	TRBV6-5	TRBJ2-4	CASSYGSAGGPIQYF	TGTGCCAGCAGTTATGGTTCAGCGGGAGGGCCCATTCAGTACTTC
few	TRBD1	TRBV6-5	TRBJ2-3	CASSSRGFSPDTQYF	TGTGCCAGCAGTTCCAGGGGGTTTAGCCCAGATACGCAGTATTTT
NA	NA	TRBV4-3	TRBJ1-5	CASSQEPGAQPQHF	TGCGCCAGCAGCCAAGAACCGGGAGCTCAGCCCCAGCATTTT
few	NA	TRBV29-1	TRBJ1-1	CSGHNRDEAFF	TGCAGCGGTCATAACAGGGATGAAGCTTTCTTT
few	TRBD1	TRBV5-1	TRBJ1-2	CASSLEQGVGGYTF	TGCGCCAGCAGCTTGGAACAGGGGGTAGGTGGCTACACCTTC
NA	NA	TRBV20-1	TRBJ2-7	CSASGRGEQYF	TGCAGTGCTAGTGGCAGGGGCGAGCAGTACTTC
few	NA	TRBV30	TRBJ1-5	CAWSLAGPTYQPQHF	TGTGCCTGGAGTCTAGCAGGCCCCACATATCAGCCCCAGCATTTT
NA	TRBD1	TRBV5-6	TRBJ2-3	CASSQDRGQTDTQYF	TGTGCCAGCAGCCAGGACAGGGGGCAGACAGATACGCAGTATTTT
NA	NA	TRBV2	TRBJ2-7	CASSEQGLSYEQYF	TGTGCCAGCAGTGAACAGGGGCTATCCTACGAGCAGTACTTC
few	NA	TRBV28	TRBJ2-1	CASSPPTVYFEQFF	TGTGCCAGCAGCCCACCCACAGTTTACTTTGAGCAGTTCTTC
NA	NA	TRBV15	TRBJ2-7	CATSSGTYYEQYF	TGTGCCACCAGCTCCGGTACTTATTACGAGCAGTACTTC
NA	NA	TRBV11-2	TRBJ2-1	CASSPSSEYEQFF	TGTGCCAGCAGCCCATCCTCCGAGTATGAGCAGTTCTTC
few	TRBD1	TRBV5-1	TRBJ2-1	CASSIRQGKTDEQFF	TGCGCCAGCAGCATCCGACAGGGGAAGACGGATGAGCAGTTCTTC
NA	NA	TRBV2	TRBJ2-3	CASSLLTRGDTQYF	TGTGCCAGCAGCCTGTTGACTAGAGGGGATACGCAGTATTTT